The clone carrying this T cell receptor (beta chain) was found a few times. Every isolated RNA sample was fully reverse transcribed, so sequencing captured expressed TCRB transcripts. Data came from immunoSEQ multiplex PCR; TCRdb stores just in-frame clones and leaves some out. The data show around 340,000 clones, around 7.6% seen once. These data come from a study of beta chain features in type 1 diabetes. The CDR3 loop spans 17 amino acids. V was pared by 0 bases and J by 1 base, with 8 bases of the junction left unmatched. Per germline, CDR1 SGDLS and CDR2 YYNGEE. Markers CD45RO/CCR7/CD25/CD127/CD95/CD27 served to sort CD4+ naive, central memory, regulatory and stem cell-like memory cells.

The specimen was central memory CD4+ T cells from blood. This clonotype was obtained from a woman aged 18-29 years in good health. The V gene is TRBV9, the J gene TRBJ2-3; 7 nucleotides agree with TRBD2. The CDR3 region has the DNA TGTGCCAGCAGCGTAGGGGGCCTAGCGGTCGGCACAGATACGCAGTATTTT. It codes for CASSVGGLAVGTDTQYF.